The clone carrying this T cell receptor beta chain was found once. Its antigen is as yet unknown. Germline V CDR1 and CDR2: LNHDA, SQIVND (reference sequence). The CDR3 runs 14 residues. V lost 7 bases and J lost 7, with 17 bases in between. Sequencing used immunoSEQ multiplex PCR; TCRdb keeps in-frame clones, though not all of them. The data contain about 38,000 clones, around 80% of them seen just once; the ten biggest clones take up under 3%. The source of the sample is a study of vaccination effects on CD4 cells after COVID-19. For the study at large: Cultivation was performed at roughly 2.2 million PBMC per well with around 9.3 IU/ml IL-2 and around 10 ug/ml peptides added.

Once cultured for roughly 10 days, the cells underwent separation to obtain CD4+ T cells. In the vaccine recipients, nucleocapsid antibodies were negative and there was no prior SARS-CoV-2 infection. The sequencing here drew on CD4+ T cells from PBMCs cultured without peptide, taken before COVID-19 vaccination. The clonotype originates from a human donor who received a COVID-19 vaccine. The V and J genes are TRBV19 and TRBJ1-5; D gene unclear. The chain's CDR3 is CASNFPGAVQPQHF. The CDR3, as DNA: TGTGCCAGTAACTTCCCGGGAGCGGTGCAGCCCCAGCATTTT.